This paragraph covers one TCR beta chain sequence. Its antigen remains unidentified. The data belong to a study of OX40 agonist ivuxolimab in advanced cancers. Background on the study: Eligibility rules accepted prior anti-PD-1, anti-PD-L1 or anti-CTLA-4 therapy, and under 45% had some. Study-wide findings and caveats: Expanded clones belonging to CD8+ T cells outnumbered, on average, those of CD4+. At 0.1 to 3.0 mg/kg and by week 6, CD4+ and CD8+ T cells in the blood had expanded clonally.

The protocol was immunoSEQ multiplex PCR, while the TCRdb copy is restricted to in-frame clones and leaves out a portion. Of 46,000 or so clones listed, around 84% are singletons. The CDR3 loop spans 14 amino acids. V shed 7 bases, J shed 6 bases, and the junction held 8 bases outside the gene matches. Germline CDR1 is LGHNA and CDR2 is YNFKEQ. On cycle 4 day 1 and cycle 7 day 1, as well as at baseline, blood was sampled. Sequenced here: CD4+ or CD8+ T cells sorted from blood, sampled in a trial of the OX40 agonist ivuxolimab. This TCR derives from an adult with an advanced solid tumor such as melanoma, head and neck, liver or kidney cancer. V gene TRBV4-2 combines with J gene TRBJ1-2; the match to TRBD1 covers 10 bases. Here the CDR3 reads CASNPPDRGNGYTF. The CDR3 DNA sequence: TGTGCCAGCAACCCCCCGGACAGGGGGAATGGCTACACCTTC.